This T cell receptor (beta chain) was captured in a study of T cell responses to AZD1222 COVID-19 vaccine. Study-level results: White British ancestry dominated among donors, who included more females, and clonal diversity was possibly underestimated. Spike-specific TCRs gained breadth and depth after people received two AZD1222 doses. Nearly half of spike-specific TCRs reportedly target unmutated variant regions.

V dropped 3 bases and J dropped 0 bases, with 6 bases sitting between them. The CDR3 has 13 amino acids. The germline CDR1 and CDR2 sequences are SGHRS and YFSETQ. A remark on this clone: Antigen: not known.

Measured with immunoSEQ multiplex PCR; TCRdb has only the in-frame clones, and not every one. This sample has nearly 200,000 clones, with approximately 95% found just once. The sequencing here drew on peripheral blood, taken 28 days after the second AZD1222 dose. The sequence derives from an adult who received the AZD1222 COVID-19 vaccine. The V and J genes are TRBV5-1 and TRBJ1-1, with D unclear. CDR3 in amino acids: CASSSTVNTEAFF. The CDR3 nucleotides read TGCGCCAGCAGCTCCACAGTGAACACTGAAGCTTTCTTT.